Below, 12 T cell receptor beta chains from the same sample are listed, as sequenced in a study of blood T cell repertoires in COVID-19. Using immunoSEQ multiplex PCR, the repertoire was profiled, and TCRdb retains in-frame clones only, with some absent. Here the sample spans about 270,000 clones, 70% to 90% being singletons. What was sequenced was peripheral blood. The receptors here all came from a woman between 65 and 79 years old with acute or convalescent COVID-19.

The J gene is TRBJ2-1, the V gene TRBV9; the match to TRBD1 covers 7 bases. This CDR3 region has 13 residues. The V gene end was trimmed by 3 bases and the J gene end by 7 bases; junction bases not matched to a gene: 4. Per germline, CDR1 SGDLS and CDR2 YYNGEE. CDR3 sequence reads: CASSAGTANEQFF. Here the CDR3 DNA reads TGTGCCAGCAGCGCCGGGACAGCGAATGAGCAGTTCTTC.

The genes are TRBV7-7 and TRBJ2-5, with a tentative D call TRBD2 (6 bases). From germline, CDR1 is SSHAT and CDR2 FNYEAQ (reference sequence). The CDR3 sequence is 15 residues long. The V end was cut by 1 base, the J end by 0 bases, with 9 bases between. CDR3 bases: TGTGCCAGCAGCTTAGGTGGGACTTACCAAGAGACCCAGTACTTC. Its translation: CASSLGGTYQETQYF. The complete variable domain, with remaining parts taken from reference TRBV7-7 and TRBJ2-5, reads GAGVSQSPRYKVTKRGQDVTLRCDPISSHATLYWYQQALGQGPEFLTYFNYEAQPDKSGLPSDRFSAERPEGSISTLTIQRTEQRDSAMYRCASSLGGTYQETQYFGPGTRLLVL.

The chain is built from TRBV5-4 and TRBJ2-5, with D maybe TRBD1 (7 bases). The CDR3 is 15 amino acids. Trimming cost V 4 bases and J 1 base, with 14 bases left between them. CDR1 is SGHNT, CDR2 YYREEE, per germline (reference sequence). The CDR3 protein is CASSPRDSRQETQYF. In DNA, the CDR3 is TGTGCCAGCAGCCCGCGGGACAGCCGCCAAGAGACCCAGTACTTC.

The V gene is TRBV7-9, the J gene TRBJ1-4; D not resolved. The germline V gene encodes CDR1 SEHNR and CDR2 FQNEAQ (reference sequence). The ends were cut back, 3 bases at V and 0 bases at J, with 11 bases in the middle. The CDR3 runs 16 residues. The CDR3 loop is CASSLETGATNEKLFF. CDR3 sequence (DNA): TGTGCCAGCAGCTTGGAAACGGGAGCAACTAATGAAAAACTGTTTTTT.

This clone was detected once. This chain links TRBV6-2 or TRBV6-3 with TRBJ1-1, with 8 bases matching TRBD1. The CDR3 sequence is 14 residues long. The V and J ends lost 5 bases and 10 bases, in that order; junction bases with no gene match: 12. Germline V gene data show CDR1 as MNHEY and CDR2 as SVGEGT. The CDR3 region is CASSTPDRARAAFF. Here the CDR3 DNA reads TGTGCCAGCAGTACCCCGGACAGGGCCCGGGCAGCTTTCTTT.

In this sample, this clone turned up a few times. The chain combines TRBV5-6 with TRBJ1-5; the D gene is possibly TRBD1 (6 bases). V lost 4 bases to trimming and J lost 7 bases, with 12 bases between them. The CDR3 is 13 residues long. Germline CDR1 SGHDT, CDR2 YYEEEE. The CDR3 here is CASSKLQGQPQHF. The CDR3, as DNA: TGTGCCAGCAGCAAACTACAGGGACAGCCCCAGCATTTT.

This chain links TRBV3-1 (or the pseudogene TRBV3-2) with TRBJ2-7, with 11 positions matching TRBD1. The CDR3 totals 13 residues. The V gene's germline CDR1 is LGHDT and CDR2 YNNKEL (reference sequence). J gave up 6 bases and V 5 bases, and 3 bases lay outside the gene matches. The CDR3 nucleotides read TGTGCCAGCAGCAGGGGACAGGGGGGCGAGCAGTACTTC. It translates to CASSRGQGGEQYF.

This sequence joins TRBV5-1 and TRBJ1-6; D ambiguous. CDR3 length equals 15 residues. V lost 0 bases to trimming and J lost 4 bases, with 8 bases between them. Germline V lookup: CDR1 SGHRS, CDR2 YFSETQ. CDR3 amino acids: CASSLGTGYNSPLHF. Here the CDR3 DNA reads TGCGCCAGCAGCTTGGGGACGGGGTATAATTCACCCCTCCACTTT.

The V call is TRBV18, the J call TRBJ2-5; D may be TRBD2 (6 bases). V lost 5 bases and J lost 5, with 9 bases in between. The CDR3 is made up of 12 amino acids. The germline gives CDR1 KGHSH, CDR2 LQKENI. The CDR3 loop is CASSNRGETQYF. CDR3 sequence (DNA): TGTGCCAGCTCAAATCGGGGGGAGACCCAGTACTTC.

This sequence joins TRBV12-3 or TRBV12-4 and TRBJ1-2; D is ambiguous. The CDR3 spans 13 residues. V lost 8 bases, J lost 6 bases, and 16 bases lay in between. CDR3 DNA sequence: TGTGCCAGCCTCTTTCCGGGTGACGATGGCTACACCTTC. Translated: CASLFPGDDGYTF.

The J gene is TRBJ2-1, the V gene TRBV19, with 10 bases matching TRBD2. From germline, CDR1 is LNHDA and CDR2 SQIVND (reference sequence). CDR3 size: 17 residues. With V trimmed by 4 bases and J by 1 base, 7 bases remained unmatched. This CDR3 is CASSSVSGGPSYNEQFF. In DNA, the CDR3 is TGTGCCAGTAGTAGTGTTAGCGGGGGGCCGTCCTACAATGAGCAGTTCTTC.

V gene TRBV2 combines with J gene TRBJ2-1, with TRBD2 matching 8 bases. The V gene end was trimmed by 8 bases and the J gene end by 4 bases; junction bases not matched to a gene: 10. The CDR3 consists of 15 residues. Germline CDR1 reads SNHLY; CDR2 reads FYNNEI. CDR3 DNA sequence: TGTGCCAGCGCCGAGGCGCTAGCGGGTTACAATGAGCAGTTCTTC. The encoded protein is CASAEALAGYNEQFF.